These 30 T cell receptor beta chains were all obtained from the same sample, sequenced in a study of cytomegalovirus exposure and HLA in healthy donors. With 60 Vbeta and 13 Jbeta primers, the PCR was carried out. Assay: immunoSEQ multiplex PCR; the TCRdb copy retains only in-frame clones and omits some. The sample includes 100,000 to 150,000 clones, 60% to 85% of them seen just once. Sample: PBMCs. All receptors derive from a man aged 50 to 59 in good health and CMV-seronegative.

The chain recombines TRBV7-7 with TRBJ2-5; possibly TRBD1 or TRBD2 for D (5 bases each). The germline V and J ends were trimmed by 5 bases and 7 bases, with 17 bases remaining between them. CDR1 is SSHAT, CDR2 FNYEAQ, per germline (reference sequence). This CDR3 is built from 14 residues. This CDR3 is CASSLGGRTGTQYF. The CDR3 DNA reads TGTGCCAGCAGCCTAGGAGGTCGCACAGGGACCCAGTACTTC.

This clone showed up just once. The rearrangement uses TRBV6-6 and TRBJ1-5; no firm D call. CDR1 is MNHNY, CDR2 SVGAGI, per germline (reference sequence). The CDR3 loop spans 15 amino acids. The ends were cut back, 9 bases at V and 5 bases at J, with 20 bases in the middle. CDR3 loop: CASTPSGSRDQPQHF. The CDR3 nucleotides read TGTGCCAGTACCCCTTCGGGGTCAAGGGATCAGCCCCAGCATTTT.

The chain couples TRBV4-1 to TRBJ2-3, with 7 nucleotides matching TRBD1. Trimming took 1 base from V and 4 from J; bases not matched to a gene: 11. The CDR3 sequence is 17 residues long. Germline V gene sequence: CDR1 MGHRA, CDR2 YSYEKL. The CDR3 region is CASSQVGAGGPADTQYF. The CDR3 DNA reads TGCGCCAGCAGCCAAGTCGGGGCAGGGGGTCCCGCAGATACGCAGTATTTT.

This chain joins TRBV6-5 and TRBJ1-4; D call uncertain. V was shortened by 0 bases and J by 12 bases, with 11 bases between the two germline ends. The CDR3 has 13 residues. Germline V CDR1 and CDR2: MNHEY, SVGAGI. This CDR3 reads CASSYSGSTELFF. The DNA for the CDR3 is TGTGCCAGCAGTTACTCCGGCTCCACAGAACTGTTTTTT.

V usage is TRBV29-1 and J usage is TRBJ1-1; weak D call: TRBD1 (5 bases). CDR1 and CDR2 from the germline V gene are SQVTM and ANQGSEA. The germline V and J ends were trimmed by 5 bases and 11 bases, with 18 bases remaining between them. This CDR3 has 12 residues. The CDR3 nucleotides are TGCAGCGTTAATATAGCGGACACTCAGGCTTTCTTT. Translating gives CSVNIADTQAFF. Full variable domain (outside the CDR3, taken from reference TRBV29-1 and TRBJ1-1): SAVISQKPSRDICQRGTSLTIQCQVDSQVTMMFWYRQQPGQSLTLIATANQGSEATYESGFVIDKFPISRPNLTFSTLTVSNMSPEDSSIYLCSVNIADTQAFFGQGTRLTVV.

The V gene is TRBV6-6, the J gene TRBJ1-3; no clear D gene. The CDR3 consists of 14 residues. Germline CDR1 reads MNHNY; CDR2 reads SVGAGI (reference sequence). Trimming took off 6 bases at V and 1 base at J, with 10 bases between the two ends. The CDR3 DNA is TGTGCCAGCAGCCCCGGGAGGTCTGGAAACACCATATATTTT. Translation: CASSPGRSGNTIYF.

The chain uses TRBV7-8 and TRBJ2-3; 8 bases align to TRBD2. This CDR3 has 14 residues. Germline V gives CDR1 SGHVS, CDR2 FQNEAQ. J lost 6 bases, V lost 1 base, and 3 bases had no gene match. The CDR3 DNA reads as TGTGCCAGCAGCTTAGGTAGCGGGGAGGATACGCAGTATTTT. Translating it yields CASSLGSGEDTQYF.

V and J are TRBV5-1 and TRBJ2-4; the D gene is possibly TRBD1 (5 bases). The V end lost 3 bases, the J end lost 7 bases, and 14 bases lay between the germline ends. The length of the CDR3 is 14 residues. Germline V lookup: CDR1 SGHRS, CDR2 YFSETQ. CDR3 coding DNA: TGCGCCAGCAGCTCCCCGCCGGACACTAACATTCAGTACTTC. This sequence encodes CASSSPPDTNIQYF. Complete variable domain (other parts from reference TRBV5-1 and TRBJ2-4): KAGVTQTPRYLIKTRGQQVTLSCSPISGHRSVSWYQQTPGQGLQFLFEYFSETQRNKGNFPGRFSGRQFSNSRSEMNVSTLELGDSALYLCASSSPPDTNIQYFGAGTRLSVL.

Of note for this clone: One junction end does not reproduce the germline sequence, and a read error may be involved. The CDR3 protein is CSSSFSDSTNYGYTF. The CDR3 bases are TGTTCCAGCAGCTTCTCGGACTCGACTAACTATGGCTACACCTTC. The chain employs TRBV7-9 and TRBJ1-2; D gene ambiguous. CDR1 is SEHNR and CDR2 is FQNEAQ in the germline V gene (reference sequence). This CDR3 region has 15 residues.

Only a few counts were recorded for this clone. The genes are TRBV15 and TRBJ1-4; TRBD1 aligns across 10 bases. CDR1 is LNHNV and CDR2 is YYDKDF in the germline V gene (reference sequence). With 2 bases clipped from V and 7 bases from J, the junction kept 10 bases outside the gene matches. CDR3 size: 17 residues. CDR3 protein: CATSRRQGAELVEKLFF. CDR3 DNA: TGTGCCACCAGCAGAAGACAGGGGGCAGAGTTGGTTGAAAAACTGTTTTTT.

This clone was found a few times. V gene TRBV5-1 combines with J gene TRBJ1-1; D possibly corresponds to TRBD1 (6 bases). The CDR3 loop spans 12 amino acids. The V gene's germline CDR1 is SGHRS and CDR2 YFSETQ. Trimming removed 2 bases at V and 7 bases at J, with 9 bases between. The CDR3 sequence is CASSFQDSEAFF. CDR3 bases: TGCGCCAGCAGCTTTCAGGACAGTGAAGCTTTCTTT. The entire variable domain, with the rest obtained from reference TRBV5-1 and TRBJ1-1, is as follows: KAGVTQTPRYLIKTRGQQVTLSCSPISGHRSVSWYQQTPGQGLQFLFEYFSETQRNKGNFPGRFSGRQFSNSRSEMNVSTLELGDSALYLCASSFQDSEAFFGQGTRLTVV.

Concerning this clone: Other DNA sequences from this sample encode an identical CDR3 as well. This chain uses TRBV7-2 with TRBJ2-1; possible D gene TRBD1, 6 bases. The CDR3 covers 15 residues. Germline V gives CDR1 SGHTA, CDR2 FQGNSA. V dropped 3 bases and J dropped 1 base, with 10 bases sitting between them. The CDR3 region has the DNA TGTGCCAGCAGCTTGTCCAGGGGTTCCTACAATGAGCAGTTCTTC. Translation: CASSLSRGSYNEQFF.

The sample holds a few counts of this clone. This chain joins TRBV28 and TRBJ2-7; 9 nucleotides agree with TRBD1. V shed 5 bases, J shed 8 bases, and the junction held 13 bases outside the gene matches. This CDR3 has 15 residues. Germline loops: CDR1 MDHEN, CDR2 SYDVKM. The CDR3 loop is CASSPDVPGQGKQYV. The CDR3 DNA is TGTGCCAGCAGTCCTGACGTCCCGGGACAGGGAAAGCAGTACGTC.

V gene TRBV4-1 combines with J gene TRBJ1-5; no reliable D call. Trimming shortened V by 1 base and J by 0 bases, and 16 bases separated the two germline ends. The CDR3 extends over 18 amino acids. CDR1 and CDR2 from the germline V gene are MGHRA and YSYEKL. The CDR3 spells CASSQVVTTRYSNQPQHF. CDR3 in DNA: TGCGCCAGCAGCCAAGTGGTGACAACCCGGTATAGCAATCAGCCCCAGCATTTT.

This clone was counted a single time. Other DNA sequences within the sample encode an identical CDR3. The rearrangement links TRBV18 to TRBJ1-1; 7 bases fit TRBD1. The CDR3 sequence is 13 residues long. Trimming removed 6 bases from V and 2 bases from J; junction bases left unmatched: 3. Germline V lookup: CDR1 KGHSH, CDR2 LQKENI. The CDR3 region is CASSRTGNTEAFF. CDR3 sequence (DNA): TGTGCCAGCTCGAGGACAGGAAACACTGAAGCTTTCTTT.

The chain employs TRBV6-5 and TRBJ2-1, with 8 bases lining up with TRBD1. Trimming removed 6 bases from V and 4 bases from J; junction bases left unmatched: 8. Germline values: CDR1 MNHEY, CDR2 SVGAGI. This CDR3 is built from 15 residues. CDR3 sequence reads: CASRSGQAPYNEQFF. CDR3 DNA sequence: TGTGCCAGCAGGTCGGGACAGGCCCCATACAATGAGCAGTTCTTC.

This clone was counted only a few times. This sequence joins TRBV5-1 and TRBJ1-2, with 10 bases identical to TRBD1. The germline V gene encodes CDR1 SGHRS and CDR2 YFSETQ. The CDR3 runs 16 residues. Losses at the gene ends were 0 bases for V and 3 bases for J; bases not matched to a gene: 5. For the CDR3, the DNA is TGCGCCAGCAGCTTGGAGGGACAGGGGTTGGACTATGGCTACACCTTC. Amino acid sequence: CASSLEGQGLDYGYTF. The full variable domain, rest sourced from reference TRBV5-1 and TRBJ1-2, is KAGVTQTPRYLIKTRGQQVTLSCSPISGHRSVSWYQQTPGQGLQFLFEYFSETQRNKGNFPGRFSGRQFSNSRSEMNVSTLELGDSALYLCASSLEGQGLDYGYTFGSGTRLTVV.

The V call is TRBV5-6, the J call TRBJ1-1, with a possible D match to TRBD1 (6 bases). The germline V and J ends were trimmed by 0 bases and 5 bases, with 8 bases remaining between them. Germline CDR1 SGHDT, CDR2 YYEEEE. The CDR3 sequence is 13 residues long. For the CDR3, the DNA is TGTGCCAGCAGCTTGGCAACAGGGACTGAAGCTTTCTTT. Residues: CASSLATGTEAFF.

This clone was counted between two and nine times. The genes are TRBV19 and TRBJ2-7; 7 bases are shared with TRBD1. CDR3 length: 14 amino acids. V shed 4 bases and J 4 bases; nucleotides not matched to a gene: 7. Per germline, CDR1 LNHDA and CDR2 SQIVND (reference sequence). The CDR3 loop is CASSTDRSAYEQYF. For the CDR3, the DNA is TGTGCCAGTAGTACGGACAGGTCGGCGTACGAGCAGTACTTC.

The V and J genes are TRBV6-4 and TRBJ2-7; D gene uncertain. With 4 bases removed from V and 0 bases from J, the gap between germline ends came to 13 bases. CDR1 MRHNA and CDR2 SNTAGT come from the germline V gene. This CDR3 is built from 15 residues. The DNA for the CDR3 is TGTGCCAGCAGTGGGCGGAAGTGCTACTCCTACGAGCAGTACGTC. Residues: CASSGRKCYSYEQYV.

This chain uses TRBV5-4 with TRBJ1-1; 8 nucleotides agree with TRBD1. The CDR3 totals 14 residues. Trimming took 2 bases from V and 5 from J; bases not matched to a gene: 5. Germline CDR1 is SGHNT and CDR2 is YYREEE (reference sequence). The CDR3 here is CASSFDRGVTEAFF. The CDR3 bases are TGTGCCAGCAGCTTCGACAGGGGAGTGACTGAAGCTTTCTTT. Complete variable domain (other parts from reference TRBV5-4 and TRBJ1-1): ETGVTQSPTHLIKTRGQQVTLRCSSQSGHNTVSWYQQALGQGPQFIFQYYREEENGRGNFPPRFSGLQFPNYSSELNVNALELDDSALYLCASSFDRGVTEAFFGQGTRLTVV.

CDR3 residues: CASSYGQGGDEQYF. In nucleotides, the CDR3 is TGTGCCAGCAGCTACGGACAGGGCGGGGACGAGCAGTACTTC. The V call is TRBV5-8, the J call TRBJ2-7, with 8 bases lining up with TRBD1. J gave up 5 bases and V 3 bases, and 7 bases lay outside the gene matches. The CDR3 is made up of 14 amino acids. CDR1 is SGHTS and CDR2 is YDEGEE in the germline V gene.

The J gene is TRBJ2-5, the V gene TRBV7-2; TRBD1 aligns across 9 bases. V was clipped by 4 bases and J by 5 bases; unmatched bases: 5. Germline V lookup: CDR1 SGHTA, CDR2 FQGNSA. This CDR3 spans 14 amino acids. The CDR3 reads CASSSKTGGETQYF. DNA of the CDR3: TGTGCCAGCAGCTCTAAGACAGGGGGGGAGACCCAGTACTTC.

J is TRBJ2-2 and V is TRBV4-1; D gene uncertain. Trimming cost V 1 base and J 6 bases, with 12 bases left between them. Germline loops: CDR1 MGHRA, CDR2 YSYEKL. The length of the CDR3 is 15 residues. This CDR3 reads CASSQGPRGAGELFF. CDR3 nucleotide sequence: TGCGCCAGCAGCCAAGGACCGCGAGGTGCCGGGGAGCTGTTTTTT.

This clone has just a few counts. The chain has TRBV7-2 and TRBJ1-2; tentative D call: TRBD1 (5 bases). The germline V gene encodes CDR1 SGHTA and CDR2 FQGNSA. Trimming took off 1 base at V and 0 bases at J, with 9 bases between the two ends. CDR3 length: 15 residues. This CDR3 reads CASSLGGGANYGYTF. CDR3 in DNA: TGTGCCAGCAGCTTAGGCGGGGGAGCTAACTATGGCTACACCTTC. The entire variable domain, with the rest obtained from reference TRBV7-2 and TRBJ1-2, is as follows: GAGVSQSPSNKVTEKGKDVELRCDPISGHTALYWYRQSLGQGLEFLIYFQGNSAPDKSGLPSDRFSAERTGGSVSTLTIQRTQQEDSAVYLCASSLGGGANYGYTFGSGTRLTVV.

The chain couples TRBV19 to TRBJ1-5; D is uncertain. Trimming took off 6 bases at V and 0 bases at J, with 24 bases between the two ends. This CDR3 region has 19 residues. The germline V gene encodes CDR1 LNHDA and CDR2 SQIVND (reference sequence). The DNA of the CDR3 is TGTGCCAGTAGGGCGGGAAAAATTGCCCCCCCTTATAGCAATCAGCCCCAGCATTTT. Its translation is CASRAGKIAPPYSNQPQHF. Filled out from reference TRBV19 and TRBJ1-5, the complete variable domain reads DGGITQSPKYLFRKEGQNVTLSCEQNLNHDAMYWYRQDPGQGLRLIYYSQIVNDFQKGDIAEGYSVSREKKESFPLTVTSAQKNPTAFYLCASRAGKIAPPYSNQPQHFGDGTRLSIL.

A few counts support this clone. J is TRBJ1-1 and V is TRBV4-2, with D uncertain. The V end was cut by 0 bases, the J end by 1 base, with 12 bases between. Germline V gene lookup returns CDR1 LGHNA and CDR2 YNFKEQ. The CDR3 is made up of 16 amino acids. The CDR3 nucleotides are TGTGCCAGCAGCCAAGATCAACGGACTTCGAACACTGAAGCTTTCTTT. This sequence encodes CASSQDQRTSNTEAFF.

CDR3 region: CASSSTGGRILGGYTF. As DNA, the CDR3 is TGTGCCAGCAGCTCCACAGGGGGCCGTATCTTGGGCGGCTACACCTTC. The chain combines TRBV5-8 with TRBJ1-2, with 9 bases fitting TRBD1. This CDR3 is built from 16 residues. With 3 bases clipped from V and 8 bases from J, the junction kept 14 bases outside the gene matches. Germline CDR1 and CDR2: SGHTS and YDEGEE.

In its sample, this clone was seen once. The rearrangement joins TRBV7-3 to TRBJ1-1; possible D gene TRBD1, 6 bases. Trimming removed 2 bases at V and 5 bases at J, with 12 bases between. CDR3 length: 14 residues. Germline CDR1 is SGHTA and CDR2 is FQGTGA. CDR3 in DNA: TGTGCCAGCAGCTTAGGGGACCAGGGGACTGAAGCTTTCTTT. Amino acids: CASSLGDQGTEAFF.

This clone was observed a single time. This chain links TRBV6-6 with TRBJ2-1; a weak D match, TRBD1 (6 bases). Between the trimmed V and J ends, which lost 4 bases and 8 bases, there was a span of 15 bases. CDR3 size: 14 residues. CDR1 and CDR2 from the germline V gene are MNHNY and SVGAGI (reference sequence). CDR3 residues: CASSLASRGDEQFF. The CDR3 DNA sequence: TGTGCCAGCAGTTTGGCCTCCAGGGGCGATGAGCAGTTCTTC.